The present T cell receptor (beta chain) was sequenced within a study of blood T cell repertoires in COVID-19. About the study: The origin of the acute and convalescent COVID-19 samples was the United States, Italy and Spain. T cells, B-cell-depleted T cells, or PBMCs supplied cDNA or gDNA.

CDR3 length equals 13 residues. Germline lookup yields CDR1 LNHDA and CDR2 SQIVND (reference sequence). V lost 8 bases and J 8 bases, leaving 18 bases between the germline ends. Sequencing was performed with immunoSEQ multiplex PCR; in TCRdb, only in-frame clones are kept and a portion is missing. The data hold about 35,000 clones, with 83% observed a single time. V and J are TRBV19 and TRBJ1-1, with D possibly being TRBD1 (5 bases). The sequenced sample consisted of peripheral blood. This TCR was recovered from a man aged 50 or older with acute or convalescent COVID-19. CDR3 DNA sequence: TGTGCCAGTGCCACCGTGCAGGGAAGCGAAGCTTTCTTT. This translates into CASATVQGSEAFF.